This TCR beta chain comes out of a study of shared T cell receptors in the human thymus (dated by TCRdb to the early 2020s). General notes on the study: The study examined how self-reactive, shared T-cell receptor alpha chains are generated in the human thymus.

A note on this clone: Its antigen has not been determined. No much larger clonotype is one base removed from it; base qualities were not supplied.

Library generation was performed with the immunoSEQ multiplex PCR assay. The source is immuneACCESS, and TCRdb retained only in-frame sequences with V and J called. Part of the clones is not carried over; for the studies checked, unresolved V genes explain less than half of this, and the remainder is unexplained. Recorded for this sample are roughly 410,000 clones; around 95% of them occurred a single time. The ten top clones hold 0.015% to 0.025% of the sample. CDR1 and CDR2, looked up from the germline V gene, are MDHEN and SYDVKM. V and J are trimmed by 6 bases and 6 bases, and the gene matches miss 8 bases of the junction. The CDR3 holds 15 amino acids from the cysteine to the phenylalanine. Only the CDR3 region is kept as DNA, spanning 45 bases read in frame from base 1.

This clonotype was sampled from a human donor. The chain employs TRBV28 and TRBJ1-5; TRBD1 fits 10 bases in the junction. Material for sequencing was thymocytes. The DNA sequence follows: TGTGCCAGCAGGGTCAAGACAGGGGGCGGTCAGCCCCAGCATTTT. Its protein is CASRVKTGGGQPQHF.